These 14 T cell receptor beta chains were sequenced from one sample in a study of neurological immune-mediated disorders. A single record per CDR3 protein comes from TCRdb applying MiXCR to the 5' RACE reads. The repertoire consists of about 43,000 distinct CDR3 sequences, with roughly 13% occurring once and the leading ten covering roughly 1.3%. Material: PBMCs. These receptors all come from a female donor in good health.

This clonotype was observed at least ten times. The J gene is TRBJ2-3, the V gene TRBV6-1; 10 positions agree with TRBD2. After removal of 8 bases from V and 4 bases from J, the junction contained 3 bases not matched to a gene. The CDR3 has 13 residues. The germline gives CDR1 MNHNS, CDR2 SASEGT. The DNA of the CDR3 is TGTGCCAGCGGGACTAGCGCACCAGATACGCAGTATTTT. Translation gives CASGTSAPDTQYF.

This clonotype was observed many times. The chain carries TRBV29-1 and TRBJ2-3; 8 bases are a match to TRBD2. The CDR3 is made up of 14 amino acids. The V segment lost 3 bases and the J segment 6 bases; nucleotides outside the gene matches: 8. CDR1 and CDR2 from the germline V gene are SQVTM and ANQGSEA. CDR3 bases: TGCAGCGTTGACGGAGTAGCGGGATCGGATACGCAGTATTTT. It codes for CSVDGVAGSDTQYF.

This clonotype was seen many times. The V gene is TRBV3-1, the J gene TRBJ1-5, with D unclear. The CDR3 covers 14 residues. V was clipped by 4 bases and J by 2 bases, with 9 bases between them. CDR1 LGHDT and CDR2 YNNKEL come from the germline V gene (reference sequence). The CDR3 is CASSLGSGNQPQHF. CDR3 DNA sequence: TGTGCCAGCAGCCTGGGATCTGGCAATCAGCCCCAGCATTTT.

This clonotype has at least ten counts. This chain uses TRBV29-1 with TRBJ2-7; 16 bases agree with TRBD2. The CDR3 spans 17 residues. The germline CDR1 and CDR2 sequences are SQVTM and ANQGSEA. V was pared by 6 bases and J by 0 bases, with 8 bases of the junction left unmatched. The CDR3 protein is CSVYGTSGRGSSYEQYF. CDR3 coding DNA: TGCAGCGTCTACGGGACTAGCGGGAGGGGGAGCTCCTACGAGCAGTACTTC.

CDR3 nucleotide sequence: TGTGCCAGTAACCACAACAGGGCTCGAAATGAAAAACTGTTTTTT. Translation: CASNHNRARNEKLFF. The rearrangement uses TRBV19 and TRBJ1-4, with D maybe TRBD1 (6 bases). The CDR3 extends over 15 amino acids. The germline gives CDR1 LNHDA, CDR2 SQIVND (reference sequence). The V end was cut by 7 bases, the J end by 5 bases, with 17 bases between.

This clonotype was recorded at least ten times. The genes are TRBV29-1 and TRBJ2-7; tentatively, D is TRBD2 (6 bases). The CDR3 totals 13 residues. V lost 2 bases, J lost 5 bases, and 13 bases lay in between. The germline CDR1 and CDR2 sequences are SQVTM and ANQGSEA. The CDR3: CSVESGSVDEQYF. The CDR3 coding sequence is TGCAGCGTTGAATCCGGGAGTGTAGACGAGCAGTACTTC.

This clonotype was seen ten or more times. The CDR3 DNA follows: TGTGCCAGCAGCTTGTCCGGGTCGAAGGGGAATTCACCCCTCCACTTT. Protein: CASSLSGSKGNSPLHF. The chain is built from TRBV7-2 and TRBJ1-6; D possibly corresponds to TRBD1 (5 bases). Germline V gene data show CDR1 as SGHTA and CDR2 as FQGNSA. The CDR3 is made up of 16 amino acids. V was pared by 3 bases and J by 7 bases, with 16 bases between.

The sample holds many counts of this clonotype. The rearrangement joins TRBV20-1 to TRBJ1-2; 9 positions match TRBD1. This CDR3 has 14 residues. The germline V gene encodes CDR1 DFQATT and CDR2 SNEGSKA (reference sequence). V lost 3 bases and J lost 3; bases outside the gene matches: 5. The CDR3 DNA reads TGCAGTGCTAGTATACAGGGGGCTGACTATGGCTACACCTTC. It specifies CSASIQGADYGYTF.

This clonotype was detected only a few times. The chain is built from TRBV9 and TRBJ2-3; D possibly uses TRBD1 or TRBD2 (6 bases each). This CDR3 has 16 amino acids. The V and J ends lost 0 bases and 4 bases respectively, with 15 bases between them. Germline CDR1 is SGDLS and CDR2 is YYNGEE. CDR3 sequence: CASSVVGGSSADTQYF. In DNA, the CDR3 is TGTGCCAGCAGCGTAGTCGGGGGCTCCTCGGCAGATACGCAGTATTTT.

This clonotype was observed many times. V is TRBV3-1 and J is TRBJ1-1; D is unclear. The germline gives CDR1 LGHDT, CDR2 YNNKEL (reference sequence). The CDR3 runs 13 residues. Trimming pared 1 base from V and 2 bases from J, leaving 5 bases between. CDR3 coding DNA: TGTGCCAGCAGCCAAGGGTACAACACTGAAGCTTTCTTT. Protein sequence: CASSQGYNTEAFF. The variable domain in full, with the rest retrieved from reference TRBV3-1 and TRBJ1-1, is DTAVSQTPKYLVTQMGNDKSIKCEQNLGHDTMYWYKQDSKKFLKIMFSYNNKELIINETVPNRFSPKSPDKAHLNLHINSLELGDSAVYFCASSQGYNTEAFFGQGTRLTVV.

There are many counts of this clonotype. The chain couples TRBV5-1 to TRBJ1-5; no definite D call. The germline V gene encodes CDR1 SGHRS and CDR2 YFSETQ. This CDR3 is built from 15 residues. Trimming took 4 bases from V and 0 from J, leaving 11 bases between them. The CDR3 here is CASSPMRNSNQPQHF. The DNA of the CDR3 is TGCGCCAGCAGCCCTATGAGAAATAGCAATCAGCCCCAGCATTTT.

This clonotype was observed at least ten times. The chain uses TRBV7-2 and TRBJ2-5; 8 nucleotides align to TRBD2. There are 17 residues in the CDR3. V shed 7 bases, J shed 1 base, and the junction held 14 bases outside the gene matches. Germline-derived CDR1 and CDR2 are SGHTA and FQGNSA. In nucleotides, the CDR3 is TGTGCCAGCACCCTCCCATGGGGCGGGGGGAGCCAAGAGACCCAGTACTTC. As protein: CASTLPWGGGSQETQYF.

This clonotype was observed at least ten times. The chain uses TRBV10-3 and TRBJ2-7; maybe TRBD2 (6 bases). The CDR3 is 12 residues long. V lost 8 bases to trimming and J lost 3 bases, with 11 bases between them. CDR1 is ENHRY and CDR2 is SYGVKD in the germline V gene. This chain's CDR3 is CAIASEDYEQYF. The CDR3 nucleotides are TGTGCCATCGCTAGCGAGGACTACGAGCAGTACTTC.

This clonotype has only a few counts. This chain uses TRBV5-1 with TRBJ2-7; D gene uncertain. Looked up from germline, CDR1 is SGHRS and CDR2 is YFSETQ. The CDR3 totals 14 residues. With 4 bases removed from V and 2 bases from J, the gap between germline ends came to 13 bases. CDR3 in DNA: TGCGCCAGCAGCGAGAGTCCCGGCCCCTACGAGCAGTACTTC. This translates into CASSESPGPYEQYF.